The text below deals with one T cell receptor beta chain. Antigen unknown. The data originate from a study of OX40 agonist ivuxolimab in advanced cancers. Sequencing used immunoSEQ multiplex PCR; TCRdb keeps in-frame clones, though not all of them. The top ten hold 1% of the sample, which has some 140,000 clones, approximately 94% seen once. The study, taken as a whole, reports: Among the lowest levels of clonal expansion were found in partial responders at 0.1-3.0 mg/kg. CD4+ and CD8+ blood T cells expanded clonally by week 6 at 0.1 to 3.0 mg/kg.

The source is an adult with an advanced solid tumor such as melanoma, head and neck, liver or kidney cancer. This specimen consisted of CD4+ or CD8+ T cells sorted from blood, obtained in a trial of the OX40 agonist ivuxolimab.

CDR3 nucleotide sequence: TGTGCCAGCAGTGAACCAGGTGGGTCCTACAATGAGCAGTTCTTC. It is translated as CASSEPGGSYNEQFF. The chain carries TRBV25-1 and TRBJ2-1, with D unclear. CDR1 is MGHDK, CDR2 SYGVNS, per germline. V was cut by 2 bases and J by 1 base, with 9 bases left in between. This CDR3 comprises 15 residues.